A selection of T cell receptor beta chains follows, all from one sample in a study of cytomegalovirus exposure and HLA in healthy donors. Sequencing was performed with immunoSEQ multiplex PCR; in TCRdb, only in-frame clones are kept and a portion is missing. Here the sample spans about 130,000 clones, around 74% being singletons. Sequencing was carried out using PBMCs. These receptor sequences come from a young man in good health and CMV-seronegative. CDR3s include the opening cysteine and the closing phenylalanine or tryptophan. The order of the fields is clone size, D gene, J gene, V gene, CDR3 DNA, CDR3 protein. A D gene is named only where the DNA matches it firmly. A clone size is listed for some rows: how often the clone was seen (once, few, many), or a class if it is expanded.

clone_size: NA; d_call: TRBD1; j_call: TRBJ2-7; v_call: TRBV4-1; cdr3_nt: TGCGCCAGCAGCCGGGAACAGGGGGAAAGGTACGAGCAGTACTTC; cdr3_aa: CASSREQGERYEQYF
clone_size: NA; d_call: NA; j_call: TRBJ1-2; v_call: TRBV6-5; cdr3_nt: TGTGCCAGCAGTACTACAGGCCACTGGGGCTACACCTTC; cdr3_aa: CASSTTGHWGYTF
clone_size: NA; d_call: NA; j_call: TRBJ2-3; v_call: TRBV30; cdr3_nt: TGTGCCTGGGTGGACCTCAGGGGCAGTCAGACAGATACGCAGTATTTT; cdr3_aa: CAWVDLRGSQTDTQYF
clone_size: NA; d_call: TRBD2; j_call: TRBJ2-7; v_call: TRBV29-1; cdr3_nt: TGCAGCGCCGTCCTCCTAGCGGGACTCCCTGAGCAGTACTTC; cdr3_aa: CSAVLLAGLPEQYF
clone_size: once; d_call: NA; j_call: TRBJ1-6; v_call: TRBV7-9; cdr3_nt: TGTGCCAGCAGCGAAGGACAGAGTCTCAATTCACCCCTCCACTTT; cdr3_aa: CASSEGQSLNSPLHF
clone_size: NA; d_call: TRBD1; j_call: TRBJ1-5; v_call: TRBV30; cdr3_nt: TGTGCCTGCGGGCCCAAACAGGGGTACTATAGCAATCAGCCCCAGCATTTT; cdr3_aa: CACGPKQGYYSNQPQHF
clone_size: NA; d_call: TRBD2; j_call: TRBJ2-1; v_call: TRBV28; cdr3_nt: TGTGCCAGCAGTTTTTCGGGAGGGTTGTGGGGCAATGAGCAGTTCTTC; cdr3_aa: CASSFSGGLWGNEQFF
clone_size: NA; d_call: TRBD2; j_call: TRBJ2-1; v_call: TRBV5-1; cdr3_nt: TGCGCCAGCAGCTTGCTGGCGGGAGGGAATGCAAATGAGCAGTTCTTC; cdr3_aa: CASSLLAGGNANEQFF
clone_size: once; d_call: NA; j_call: TRBJ1-3; v_call: TRBV6-5; cdr3_nt: TGTGCCAGCAGTCCCGTCAGAAAGGGAAACACCATATATTTT; cdr3_aa: CASSPVRKGNTIYF
clone_size: NA; d_call: NA; j_call: TRBJ2-5; v_call: TRBV29-1; cdr3_nt: TGCAGCGTTGCAGCAATCGGGCAAGAGACCCAGTACTTC; cdr3_aa: CSVAAIGQETQYF
clone_size: NA; d_call: TRBD1; j_call: TRBJ1-6; v_call: TRBV5-1; cdr3_nt: TGCGCCAGCAGCTTGCAAAAACCGGGACAGAATTCACCCCTCCACTTT; cdr3_aa: CASSLQKPGQNSPLHF
clone_size: NA; d_call: NA; j_call: TRBJ2-7; v_call: TRBV21-1; cdr3_nt: TGTGCCAGCAGCAAAGTCCGTAACAGGGGGCTAGGGGAGCAGTACTTC; cdr3_aa: CASSKVRNRGLGEQYF
clone_size: NA; d_call: TRBD2; j_call: TRBJ2-7; v_call: TRBV10-2; cdr3_nt: TGCGCCAGCACCGGGACTAGCGGGTTCTCCTACGAGCAGTACTTC; cdr3_aa: CASTGTSGFSYEQYF